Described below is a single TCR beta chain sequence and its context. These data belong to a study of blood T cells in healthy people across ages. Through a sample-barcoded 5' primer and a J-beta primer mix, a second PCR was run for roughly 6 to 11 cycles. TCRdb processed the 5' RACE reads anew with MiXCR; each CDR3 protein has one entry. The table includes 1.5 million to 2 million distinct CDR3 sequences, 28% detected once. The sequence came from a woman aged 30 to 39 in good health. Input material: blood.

The CDR3 DNA reads TGTGCCAGCAGTCCGCAGGGGGGTATTTCACCCCTCCACTTT. It translates to CASSPQGGISPLHF. The chain combines TRBV7-2 with TRBJ1-6; TRBD1 matches at 7 bases. The V gene's germline CDR1 is SGHTA and CDR2 FQGNSA. This CDR3 contains 14 residues. V trimming: 6 bases; J trimming: 9 bases; junction bases outside the gene matches: 8.